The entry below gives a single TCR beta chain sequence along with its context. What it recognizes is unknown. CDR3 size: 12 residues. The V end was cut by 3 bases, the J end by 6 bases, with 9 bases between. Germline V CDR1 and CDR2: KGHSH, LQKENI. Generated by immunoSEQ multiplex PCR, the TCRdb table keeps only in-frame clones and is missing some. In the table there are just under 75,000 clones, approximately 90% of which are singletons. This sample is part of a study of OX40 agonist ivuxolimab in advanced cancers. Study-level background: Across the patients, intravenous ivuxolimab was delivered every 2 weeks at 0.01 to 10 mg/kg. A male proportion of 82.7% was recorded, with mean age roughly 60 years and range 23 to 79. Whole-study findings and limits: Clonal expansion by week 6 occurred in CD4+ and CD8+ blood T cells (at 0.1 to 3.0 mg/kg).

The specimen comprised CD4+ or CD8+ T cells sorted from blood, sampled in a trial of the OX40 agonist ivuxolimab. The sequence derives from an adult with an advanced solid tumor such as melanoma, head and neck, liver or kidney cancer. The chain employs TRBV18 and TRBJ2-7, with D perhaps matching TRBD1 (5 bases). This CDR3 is CASSPDRREQYF. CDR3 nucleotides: TGTGCCAGCTCACCTGACAGACGCGAGCAGTACTTC.